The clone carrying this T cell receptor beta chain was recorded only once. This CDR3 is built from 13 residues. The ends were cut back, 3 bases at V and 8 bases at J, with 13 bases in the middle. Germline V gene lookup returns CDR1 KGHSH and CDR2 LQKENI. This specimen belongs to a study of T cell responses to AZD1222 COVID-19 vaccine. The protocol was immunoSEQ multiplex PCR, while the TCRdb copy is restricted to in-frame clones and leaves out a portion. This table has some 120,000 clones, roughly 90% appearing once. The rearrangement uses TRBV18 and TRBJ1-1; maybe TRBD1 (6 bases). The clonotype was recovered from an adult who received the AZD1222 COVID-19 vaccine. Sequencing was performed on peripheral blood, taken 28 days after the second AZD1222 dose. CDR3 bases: TGTGCCAGCTCACCCCTCAGGGGAGCGGAAGCTTTCTTT. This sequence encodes CASSPLRGAEAFF.